The clone carrying this T cell receptor beta chain was observed a handful of times. What it binds is not known. This specimen belongs to a study of response to subunit inactivated influenza vaccine. From the RT-PCR reads, TCRdb called clonotypes with MiXCR, one entry per CDR3 protein. The sample holds just under 550,000 distinct CDR3 sequences; 20% to 25% are singletons and the top ten take approximately 3%. The CDR3 totals 14 residues. The ends were cut back, 4 bases at V and 6 bases at J, with 16 bases in the middle. Germline V gene lookup returns CDR1 SGHKS and CDR2 YYEKEE (reference sequence). The study's findings and limits: Each seasonal flu vaccination may recruit only limited new T cells, authors suggested.

This sample also belongs to another study, concerning T cells expressing NK-cell markers. Per that study: In generating TCR beta cDNA, 5'RACE template switching with UMIs was used. Only alpha-beta TCR T cells were sorted in several experiments, using an anti-gamma-delta TCR antibody. NKG2C+ dominant clonotype frequencies in several donors were about 1.0-7.0% of CD8+ T cells. These clonotypes additionally ranked first within the CD3+CD56-NKG2C+ fraction of a handful of donors.

The sample consisted of CD4+ T cells sorted from PBMCs, taken 12 days after vaccination. The chain links TRBV5-5 to TRBJ1-1; tentatively, D is TRBD1 (6 bases). The clonotype comes from a man aged 45-65 years who received an inactivated influenza vaccine. DNA for the CDR3: TGTGCCAGCAGCCTGCAGGGGTCGAGGGCTGAAGCTTTCTTT. Protein sequence: CASSLQGSRAEAFF.